These 22 T cell receptor beta chains originate from one sample sequenced in a study of CD8+ T cells in alopecia areata. Once RNA had been extracted, it was reverse transcribed into cDNA to act as the sequencing template. TCRdb keeps only in-frame clones here, not all; method: immunoSEQ multiplex PCR. This sample has 140,000 to 150,000 clones, with 85% to 90% found just once. Sequencing was performed on CD8+ T cells sorted from blood, taken at week 0. The origin of the receptors is a human donor with alopecia areata.

The gene calls are TRBV4-1 and TRBJ2-1; tentatively, D is TRBD1 (5 bases). The CDR3 contains 18 residues. Germline V lookup: CDR1 MGHRA, CDR2 YSYEKL. V lost 4 bases to trimming and J lost 0 bases, with 19 bases between them. CDR3 in amino acids: CASSLNPPTASSYNEQFF. The CDR3 DNA reads TGCGCCAGCAGCCTTAACCCCCCGACAGCTTCCTCCTACAATGAGCAGTTCTTC.

This rearrangement joins TRBV2 to TRBJ2-3; unclear D gene. V was clipped by 6 bases and J by 4 bases, with 23 bases between them. The germline gives CDR1 SNHLY, CDR2 FYNNEI. The CDR3 has 17 amino acids. This CDR3 is CASRRTQITRFADTQYF. DNA of the CDR3: TGTGCCAGCAGGCGCACCCAGATTACCCGTTTCGCAGATACGCAGTATTTT.

DNA for the CDR3: TGCAGCGCCATAGGGCGGGAAACGCAGTATTTT. The encoded protein is CSAIGRETQYF. The chain is built from TRBV29-1 and TRBJ2-3; a weak D match, TRBD2 (6 bases). The CDR3 is 11 amino acids. Germline CDR1 SQVTM, CDR2 ANQGSEA. V was clipped by 7 bases and J by 9 bases, with 14 bases between them.

The chain recombines TRBV29-1 with TRBJ2-1, with D maybe TRBD2 (5 bases). The V gene's germline CDR1 is SQVTM and CDR2 ANQGSEA. This CDR3 is 15 amino acids long. With 3 bases removed from V and 4 bases from J, the gap between germline ends came to 16 bases. DNA for the CDR3: TGCAGCGTTGAGGGGAGCGGTACTTTTTACAATGAGCAGTTCTTC. This codes for CSVEGSGTFYNEQFF.

As regards this clone: Other nucleotide sequences in the sample specify the same CDR3. V gene TRBV27 combines with J gene TRBJ1-5, with D perhaps matching TRBD1 (5 bases). Germline CDR1 and CDR2: MNHEY and SMNVEV (reference sequence). CDR3 length: 15 amino acids. Trimming took 1 base from V and 0 from J, leaving 7 bases between them. In DNA form, the CDR3 reads TGTGCCAGCAGTTTATGGGGGTATAGCAATCAGCCCCAGCATTTT. Protein: CASSLWGYSNQPQHF.

The rearrangement uses TRBV7-9 and TRBJ2-7; D tentatively fits TRBD1 or TRBD2 (6 bases each). In germline, CDR1 is SEHNR, CDR2 FQNEAQ (reference sequence). V lost 5 bases, J lost 9 bases, and 26 bases lay in between. The CDR3 contains 16 residues. CDR3 nucleotide sequence: TGTGCCAGCAGCCCTATCGGGACGCGTCCCGGGGGCGTGCAGTACTTC. Encoded protein: CASSPIGTRPGGVQYF.

This chain joins TRBV5-5 and TRBJ2-1, with D uncertain. V lost 2 bases and J lost 5, with 17 bases in between. Germline CDR1 is SGHKS and CDR2 is YYEKEE (reference sequence). The CDR3 totals 16 residues. The CDR3 region is CASSFLLLRADNEQFF. The CDR3 DNA reads TGTGCCAGCAGCTTCTTGCTACTCCGGGCCGACAATGAGCAGTTCTTC.

The gene calls are TRBV25-1 and TRBJ2-1; no reliable D call. The CDR3 contains 13 residues. CDR1 is MGHDK, CDR2 SYGVNS, per germline. The ends were cut back, 3 bases at V and 15 bases at J, with 18 bases in the middle. CDR3 DNA sequence: TGTGCCAGCAGTGATATGAACGGGCTGACGTTGTTCTTC. Its translation is CASSDMNGLTLFF.

This chain links TRBV27 with TRBJ2-7; the D is unclear. Germline V lookup: CDR1 MNHEY, CDR2 SMNVEV (reference sequence). The CDR3 is 12 amino acids. The V end lost 5 bases, the J end lost 5 bases, and 10 bases lay between the germline ends. CDR3: CASSPSPHEQYF. DNA of the CDR3: TGTGCCAGCAGTCCCAGCCCCCACGAGCAGTACTTC.

The chain employs TRBV27 and TRBJ2-7, with a possible D match to TRBD1 (6 bases). Germline V CDR1 and CDR2: MNHEY, SMNVEV (reference sequence). Trimming took off 2 bases at V and 5 bases at J, with 19 bases between the two ends. The CDR3 contains 16 residues. DNA for the CDR3: TGTGCCAGCAGTTTAACTGGGGTCTACAGGGCAAACGAGCAGTACTTC. Residues: CASSLTGVYRANEQYF.

The chain has TRBV5-1 and TRBJ1-1; 9 bases align to TRBD1. The CDR3 has 15 residues. Germline CDR1 and CDR2: SGHRS and YFSETQ. V gave up 0 bases and J gave up 4 bases; unmatched junction bases: 4. The CDR3 sequence is CASSLAGQGFTEAFF. The CDR3 DNA reads as TGCGCCAGCAGCTTGGCGGGACAGGGTTTCACTGAAGCTTTCTTT.

CDR3 sequence: CASSLGGETDTQYF. CDR3 in DNA: TGCGCCAGCAGCTTGGGCGGGGAGACAGATACGCAGTATTTT. V gene TRBV5-1 combines with J gene TRBJ2-3; D possibly corresponds to TRBD2 (6 bases). CDR1 and CDR2 from the germline V gene are SGHRS and YFSETQ. This CDR3 spans 14 amino acids. Deletions cut 0 bases from V and 3 bases from J, with 8 bases between.

The CDR3 DNA is TGTGCCAGCAGTTACGGACAGGGGGGCCGTGAGACCCAGTACTTC. This translates into CASSYGQGGRETQYF. The chain couples TRBV6-5 to TRBJ2-5; 10 bases match TRBD1. This CDR3 has 15 amino acids. CDR1 is MNHEY and CDR2 is SVGAGI in the germline V gene. V shed 2 bases, J shed 5 bases, and the junction held 5 bases outside the gene matches.

The V and J genes are TRBV4-2 and TRBJ1-2, with 7 bases identical to TRBD1. The trim removed 3 bases at V and 8 bases at J, leaving 15 bases unmatched. Germline CDR1 and CDR2: LGHNA and YNFKEQ. The CDR3 sequence is 16 residues long. CDR3 protein: CASSQDTGVLLFGYTF. CDR3 sequence (DNA): TGTGCCAGCAGCCAGGATACAGGGGTGCTTCTCTTCGGCTACACCTTC.

This rearrangement joins TRBV29-1 to TRBJ2-1; 8 bases agree with TRBD2. J was trimmed by 1 base and V by 6 bases; bases with no gene match: 8. From germline, CDR1 is SQVTM and CDR2 ANQGSEA. This CDR3 contains 15 residues. CDR3 coding DNA: TGCAGCGTAAGTACTAGCGGAAATTCCTACAATGAGCAGTTCTTC. Its protein product is CSVSTSGNSYNEQFF.

The chain uses TRBV25-1 and TRBJ2-7, with D perhaps TRBD1 (5 bases). Germline lookup yields CDR1 MGHDK and CDR2 SYGVNS. The CDR3 runs 11 residues. Trimming shortened V by 5 bases and J by 3 bases, and 5 bases separated the two germline ends. The CDR3, as DNA: TGTGCCAGCAGTCAGGGCTACGAGCAGTACTTC. It specifies CASSQGYEQYF.

This chain uses TRBV25-1 with TRBJ2-3; no clear D gene. Germline lookup yields CDR1 MGHDK and CDR2 SYGVNS. V was clipped by 5 bases and J by 10 bases, with 22 bases between them. This CDR3 contains 15 residues. This CDR3 reads CASSPSENRAGPQYF. The DNA of the CDR3 is TGTGCCAGCAGTCCTTCCGAGAACAGAGCAGGACCGCAGTATTTT.

This clone was counted only a few times. The V gene is TRBV23-1, the J gene TRBJ2-3; 7 positions match TRBD2. TRBV23-1 is an ORF, with its function uncertain. The V segment lost 3 bases and the J segment 1 base; nucleotides outside the gene matches: 1. This CDR3 comprises 14 residues. The CDR3 protein is CASSHRGGTDTQYF. The DNA of the CDR3 is TGCGCCAGCAGTCATCGGGGGGGCACAGATACGCAGTATTTT.

The chain employs TRBV5-6 and TRBJ2-2; D perhaps matches TRBD2 (5 bases). V was pared by 0 bases and J by 3 bases, with 12 bases between. Germline-derived CDR1 and CDR2 are SGHDT and YYEEEE. CDR3 length equals 16 residues. In nucleotides, the CDR3 is TGTGCCAGCAGCTTGGGGTCGCGGGCGTACACCGGGGAGCTGTTTTTT. Encoded protein: CASSLGSRAYTGELFF.

This clone has a handful of counts. The V gene is TRBV29-1, the J gene TRBJ2-1; D tentatively fits TRBD1 or TRBD2 (5 bases each). The V gene lost 5 bases and the J gene lost 9 bases, with 14 bases spanning the gap. This CDR3 comprises 12 residues. Germline assignment: CDR1 SQVTM and CDR2 ANQGSEA. The CDR3 nucleotides are TGCAGCGTTTATGGGGGTTCCGGTGAGCAGTTCTTC. Translating gives CSVYGGSGEQFF.

The V call is TRBV29-1, the J call TRBJ2-7; D ambiguous. V shed 2 bases and J shed 3 bases, with 14 bases lying between them. Germline CDR1 is SQVTM and CDR2 is ANQGSEA. This CDR3 has 14 residues. CDR3 DNA: TGCAGCGTTGAAATCCCGGGTCAGTACTACGAGCAGTACTTC. Translated: CSVEIPGQYYEQYF.

In this sample, this clone turned up a few times. The rearrangement uses TRBV4-1 and TRBJ2-7; no definite D call. The germline gives CDR1 MGHRA, CDR2 YSYEKL. CDR3 length: 12 residues. Trimming stripped 3 bases from V and 6 bases from J, with 9 bases between. CDR3 sequence reads: CASSQTPSEQYF. CDR3 nucleotides: TGCGCCAGCAGCCAGACGCCTAGCGAGCAGTACTTC.